This T cell receptor beta chain was recorded in a study of blood T cell repertoires in COVID-19. Across the whole study: The cDNA or gDNA used as material had been derived from T cells, B-cell-depleted T cells, or PBMCs.

Generated by immunoSEQ multiplex PCR, the TCRdb table keeps only in-frame clones and is missing some. The sample yields hundreds of thousands of clones, 70% to 90% seen once. Sequenced material: peripheral blood. The sequence came from a woman aged 45 to 65 with active or convalescent COVID-19.

The CDR3 loop reads CASSELTGARVGNTIYF. CDR3 in DNA: TGTGCCAGCAGTGAGCTTACAGGGGCTCGGGTCGGAAACACCATATATTTT. This sequence joins TRBV28 and TRBJ1-3, with 7 bases that match TRBD1. The J segment lost 4 bases and the V segment lost 5 bases, leaving 14 bases of the junction unmatched. The CDR3 has 17 residues. CDR1 is MDHEN, CDR2 SYDVKM, per germline.